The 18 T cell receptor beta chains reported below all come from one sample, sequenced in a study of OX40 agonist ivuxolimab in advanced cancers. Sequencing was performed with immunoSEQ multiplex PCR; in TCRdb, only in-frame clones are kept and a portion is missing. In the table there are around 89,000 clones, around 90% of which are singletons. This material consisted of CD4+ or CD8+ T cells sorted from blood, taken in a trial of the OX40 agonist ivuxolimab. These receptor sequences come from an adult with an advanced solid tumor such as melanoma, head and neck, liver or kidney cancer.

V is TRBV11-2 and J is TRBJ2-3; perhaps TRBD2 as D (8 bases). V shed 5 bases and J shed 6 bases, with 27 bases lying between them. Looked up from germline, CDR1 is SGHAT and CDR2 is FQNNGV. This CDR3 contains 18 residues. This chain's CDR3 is CASSPQGLNQRERDTQYF. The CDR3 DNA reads TGTGCCAGCAGCCCACAGGGGCTGAATCAGCGGGAGCGGGATACGCAGTATTTT. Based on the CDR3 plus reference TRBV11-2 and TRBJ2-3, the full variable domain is EAGVAQSPRYKIIEKRQSVAFWCNPISGHATLYWYQQILGQGPKLLIQFQNNGVVDDSQLPKDRFSAERLKGVDSTLKIQPAKLEDSAVYLCASSPQGLNQRERDTQYFGPGTRLTVL.

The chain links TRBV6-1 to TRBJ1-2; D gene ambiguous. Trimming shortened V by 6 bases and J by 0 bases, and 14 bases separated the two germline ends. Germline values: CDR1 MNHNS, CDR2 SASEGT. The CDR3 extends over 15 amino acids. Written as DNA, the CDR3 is TGTGCCAGCAGATCTACGGGAGAAGCTAACTATGGCTACACCTTC. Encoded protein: CASRSTGEANYGYTF.

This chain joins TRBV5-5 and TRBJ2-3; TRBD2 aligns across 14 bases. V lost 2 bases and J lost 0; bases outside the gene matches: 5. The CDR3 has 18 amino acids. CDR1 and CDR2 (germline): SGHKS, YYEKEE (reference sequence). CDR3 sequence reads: CASSFGLAGGLSTDTQYF. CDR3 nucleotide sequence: TGTGCCAGCAGCTTTGGACTAGCGGGGGGCCTTAGCACAGATACGCAGTATTTT.

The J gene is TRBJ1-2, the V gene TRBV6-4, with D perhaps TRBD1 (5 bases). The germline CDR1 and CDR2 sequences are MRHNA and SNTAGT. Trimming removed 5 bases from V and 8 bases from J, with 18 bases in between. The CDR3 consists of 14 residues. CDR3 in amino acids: CASSPTQGYGGYTF. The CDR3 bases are TGTGCCAGCAGTCCCACTCAGGGCTATGGGGGCTACACCTTC.

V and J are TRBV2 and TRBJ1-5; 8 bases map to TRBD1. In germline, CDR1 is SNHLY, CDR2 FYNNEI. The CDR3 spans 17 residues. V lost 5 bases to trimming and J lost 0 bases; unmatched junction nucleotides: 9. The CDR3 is CASSTGTGDHSNQPQHF. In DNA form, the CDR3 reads TGTGCCAGCAGTACCGGGACAGGAGACCATAGCAATCAGCCCCAGCATTTT.

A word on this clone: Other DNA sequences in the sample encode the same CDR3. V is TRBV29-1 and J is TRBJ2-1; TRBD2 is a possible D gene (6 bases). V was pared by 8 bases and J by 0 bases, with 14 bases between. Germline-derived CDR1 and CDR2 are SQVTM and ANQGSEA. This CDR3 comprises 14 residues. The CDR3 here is CSSGTSSSYNEQFF. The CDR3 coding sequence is TGCAGCTCGGGGACTTCCAGCTCCTACAATGAGCAGTTCTTC.

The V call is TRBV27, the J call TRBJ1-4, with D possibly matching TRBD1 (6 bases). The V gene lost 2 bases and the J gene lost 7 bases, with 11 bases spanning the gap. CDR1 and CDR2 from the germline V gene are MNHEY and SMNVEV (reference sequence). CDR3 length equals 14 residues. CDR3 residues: CASSLRGGTEKLFF. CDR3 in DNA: TGTGCCAGCAGTTTAAGGGGGGGTACTGAAAAACTGTTTTTT.

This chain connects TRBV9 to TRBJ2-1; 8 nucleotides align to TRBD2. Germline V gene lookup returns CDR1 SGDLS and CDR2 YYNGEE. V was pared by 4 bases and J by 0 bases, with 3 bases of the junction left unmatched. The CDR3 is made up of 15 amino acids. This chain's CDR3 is CASSRAGDSYNEQFF. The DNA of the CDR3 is TGTGCCAGCAGCCGAGCGGGGGACTCCTACAATGAGCAGTTCTTC.

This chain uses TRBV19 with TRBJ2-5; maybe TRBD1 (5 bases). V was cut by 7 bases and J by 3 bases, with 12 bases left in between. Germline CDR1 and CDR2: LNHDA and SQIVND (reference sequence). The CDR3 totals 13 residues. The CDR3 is CASNFGREETQYF. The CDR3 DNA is TGTGCCAGTAATTTCGGCAGGGAAGAGACCCAGTACTTC.

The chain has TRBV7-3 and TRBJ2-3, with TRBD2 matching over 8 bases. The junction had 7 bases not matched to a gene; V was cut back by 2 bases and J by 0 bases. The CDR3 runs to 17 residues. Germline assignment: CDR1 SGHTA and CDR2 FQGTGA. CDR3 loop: CASSLAGGSSSTDTQYF. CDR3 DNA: TGTGCCAGCAGCTTAGCGGGAGGCTCCTCTAGCACAGATACGCAGTATTTT. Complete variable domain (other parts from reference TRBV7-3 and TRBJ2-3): GAGVSQTPSNKVTEKGKYVELRCDPISGHTALYWYRQSLGQGPEFLIYFQGTGAADDSGLPNDRFFAVRPEGSVSTLKIQRTERGDSAVYLCASSLAGGSSSTDTQYFGPGTRLTVL.

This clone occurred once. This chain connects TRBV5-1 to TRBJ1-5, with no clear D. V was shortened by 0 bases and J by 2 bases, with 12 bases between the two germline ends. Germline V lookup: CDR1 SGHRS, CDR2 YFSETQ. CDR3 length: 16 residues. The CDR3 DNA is TGCGCCAGCAGCTTGGGAGGCCTTTTAGGCAATCAGCCCCAGCATTTT. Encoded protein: CASSLGGLLGNQPQHF.

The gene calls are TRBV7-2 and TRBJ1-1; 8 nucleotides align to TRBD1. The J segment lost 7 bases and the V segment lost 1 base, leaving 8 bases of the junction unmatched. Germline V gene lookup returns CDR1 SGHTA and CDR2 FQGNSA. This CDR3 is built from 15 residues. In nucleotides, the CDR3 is TGTGCCAGCAGCTTAGGGATAGGACAGGGTGGTGAAGCTTTCTTT. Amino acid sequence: CASSLGIGQGGEAFF. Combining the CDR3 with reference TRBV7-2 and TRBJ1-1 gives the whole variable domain GAGVSQSPSNKVTEKGKDVELRCDPISGHTALYWYRQSLGQGLEFLIYFQGNSAPDKSGLPSDRFSAERTGGSVSTLTIQRTQQEDSAVYLCASSLGIGQGGEAFFGQGTRLTVV.

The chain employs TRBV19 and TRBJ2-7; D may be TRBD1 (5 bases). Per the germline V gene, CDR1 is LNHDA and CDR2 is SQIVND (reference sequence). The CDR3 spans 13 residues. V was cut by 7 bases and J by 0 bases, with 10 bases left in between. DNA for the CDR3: TGTGCCAGTAATACAGGTGACTCCTACGAGCAGTACTTC. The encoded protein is CASNTGDSYEQYF.

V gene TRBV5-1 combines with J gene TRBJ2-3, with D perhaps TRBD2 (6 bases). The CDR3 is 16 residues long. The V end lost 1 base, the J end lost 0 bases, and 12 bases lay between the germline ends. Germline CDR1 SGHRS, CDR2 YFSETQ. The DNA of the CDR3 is TGCGCCAGCAGCTTGACCGGGGACTCGAGCACAGATACGCAGTATTTT. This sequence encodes CASSLTGDSSTDTQYF.

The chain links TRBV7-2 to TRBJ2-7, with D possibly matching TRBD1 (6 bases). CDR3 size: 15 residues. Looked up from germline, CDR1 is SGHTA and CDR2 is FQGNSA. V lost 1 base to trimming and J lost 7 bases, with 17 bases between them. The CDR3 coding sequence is TGTGCCAGCAGCTTAGATTGGGGGCGGACGGGAGAGCAGTACTTC. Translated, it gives CASSLDWGRTGEQYF.

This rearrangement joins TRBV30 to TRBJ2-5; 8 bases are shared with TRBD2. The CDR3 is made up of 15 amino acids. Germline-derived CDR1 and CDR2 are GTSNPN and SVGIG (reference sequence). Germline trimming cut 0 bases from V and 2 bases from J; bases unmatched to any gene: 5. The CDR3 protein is CAWSVGTSGQETQYF. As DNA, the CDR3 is TGTGCCTGGAGTGTCGGAACTAGCGGACAAGAGACCCAGTACTTC.

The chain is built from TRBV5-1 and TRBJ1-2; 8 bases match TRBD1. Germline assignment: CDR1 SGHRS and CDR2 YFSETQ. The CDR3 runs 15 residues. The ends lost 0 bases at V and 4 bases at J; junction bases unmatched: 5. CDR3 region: CASSLGQGRGYGYTF. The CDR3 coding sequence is TGCGCCAGCAGCTTGGGACAGGGGAGAGGCTATGGCTACACCTTC.

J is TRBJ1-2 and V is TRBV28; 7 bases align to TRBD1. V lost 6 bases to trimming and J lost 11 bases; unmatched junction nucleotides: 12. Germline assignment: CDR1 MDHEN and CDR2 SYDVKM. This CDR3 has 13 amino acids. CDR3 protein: CASRLRQGLQYTF. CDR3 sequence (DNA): TGTGCCAGCAGGCTTAGACAGGGCCTCCAGTACACCTTC.